This is a list of T cell receptor beta chains from one sample in a study of T-cell memory formation after mild COVID-19. TCRdb recomputed calls from the 5' RACE reads with MiXCR, one row per CDR3 protein. The profile shows roughly 600,000 distinct CDR3 sequences, more than 15% of them singletons. Specimen: PBMCs or a T cell subset sorted from them (not recorded which). These receptors were collected from an adult woman who had mild COVID-19 (a few samples of this study predate the infection). Cell type and time point are not known. Both conserved end residues are part of each CDR3. A D gene is named only where the DNA matches it firmly.

J gene: TRBJ1-5; V gene: TRBV12-3/TRBV12-4; D gene: NA; CDR3 protein: CASSWRGFNQPQHF
J gene: TRBJ1-4; V gene: TRBV29-1; D gene: TRBD1; CDR3 protein: CSVEVGQPEKLFF
J gene: TRBJ1-2; V gene: TRBV6-2/TRBV6-3; D gene: NA; CDR3 protein: CASSYGQTYYGYTF
J gene: TRBJ2-1; V gene: TRBV4-1; D gene: NA; CDR3 protein: CASSQGRDLNEQFF
J gene: TRBJ2-3; V gene: TRBV12-3/TRBV12-4; D gene: TRBD1; CDR3 protein: CASSPGTGIESDTQYF
J gene: TRBJ1-1; V gene: TRBV12-3/TRBV12-4; D gene: NA; CDR3 protein: CASSPPKMNTEAFF
J gene: TRBJ2-7; V gene: TRBV7-8; D gene: NA; CDR3 protein: CASSLRAERSYEQYF
J gene: TRBJ2-3; V gene: TRBV20-1; D gene: TRBD2; CDR3 protein: CSARRTSGHDDTQYF
J gene: TRBJ2-4; V gene: TRBV7-9; D gene: NA; CDR3 protein: CASSLEIAKNIQYF
J gene: TRBJ2-2; V gene: TRBV7-9; D gene: TRBD1; CDR3 protein: CASSSTGDTGELFF
J gene: TRBJ2-2; V gene: TRBV7-9; D gene: TRBD1; CDR3 protein: CASSQGQGPTGELFF
J gene: TRBJ1-6; V gene: TRBV5-1; D gene: TRBD1; CDR3 protein: CASSLEGQGGTLHF
J gene: TRBJ2-2; V gene: TRBV9; D gene: TRBD2; CDR3 protein: CASSVPGTTPNTGELFF
J gene: TRBJ2-1; V gene: TRBV7-3; D gene: NA; CDR3 protein: CASSVQGGTYNEQFF
J gene: TRBJ2-3; V gene: TRBV29-1; D gene: NA; CDR3 protein: CSVESAGVLDTQYF
J gene: TRBJ2-7; V gene: TRBV4-3; D gene: NA; CDR3 protein: CASSQDLRDGNEQYF
J gene: TRBJ2-3; V gene: TRBV5-1; D gene: NA; CDR3 protein: CASSSGVQQITQYF
J gene: TRBJ2-1; V gene: TRBV11-2; D gene: NA; CDR3 protein: CASSPEGSEQFF
J gene: TRBJ2-3; V gene: TRBV20-1; D gene: TRBD2; CDR3 protein: CSAPLLAGGPDTQYF
J gene: TRBJ1-5; V gene: TRBV6-1; D gene: NA; CDR3 protein: CASRASLNQPQHF
J gene: TRBJ2-7; V gene: TRBV29-1; D gene: NA; CDR3 protein: CSAGMGNEQYF
J gene: TRBJ2-7; V gene: TRBV19; D gene: NA; CDR3 protein: CASSTSGHLMEQYF
J gene: TRBJ1-5; V gene: TRBV21-1; D gene: NA; CDR3 protein: CASSNSPRDPNQPQHF
J gene: TRBJ2-1; V gene: TRBV24-1; D gene: NA; CDR3 protein: CATSDEAQGAYNEQFF
J gene: TRBJ1-1; V gene: TRBV6-6; D gene: NA; CDR3 protein: CASRPLGVRGANTEAFF
J gene: TRBJ1-1; V gene: TRBV7-6; D gene: NA; CDR3 protein: CASSSHWRVDSEAFF
J gene: TRBJ1-2; V gene: TRBV5-6; D gene: TRBD1; CDR3 protein: CASSRQQGGRGYGYTF
J gene: TRBJ2-5; V gene: TRBV7-6; D gene: TRBD1; CDR3 protein: CASSVLRDRQYF
J gene: TRBJ2-3; V gene: TRBV24-1; D gene: TRBD2; CDR3 protein: CATSEPLAGGRSTDTQYF
J gene: TRBJ2-4; V gene: TRBV29-1; D gene: NA; CDR3 protein: CSVEGPAKNIQYF
J gene: TRBJ2-7; V gene: TRBV20-1; D gene: TRBD2; CDR3 protein: CSARDQASGTYEQYF
J gene: TRBJ2-5; V gene: TRBV11-2; D gene: TRBD2; CDR3 protein: CASSLDRLAGVETQYF